The rows below give T cell receptor beta chains drawn from one sample of a study of cytomegalovirus exposure and HLA in healthy donors. Produced via immunoSEQ multiplex PCR; TCRdb's table is partial and in-frame only. This table has about 160,000 clones, around 77% appearing once. Sequenced: PBMCs. The receptors were gathered from a young man in good health and CMV-seropositive. The CDR3 runs from the conserved cysteine through the conserved F or W. Each record gives: J gene, V gene, CDR3 protein.

J: TRBJ2-5
V: TRBV29-1
CDR3: CSAGSVGETQYF

J: TRBJ2-5
V: TRBV25-1
CDR3: CASSPPSGLAETQYF

J: TRBJ2-7
V: TRBV28
CDR3: CASSSTGTGNYEQYF

J: TRBJ1-1
V: TRBV6-1
CDR3: CASSHTQGTTEAFF

J: TRBJ1-1
V: TRBV27
CDR3: CASSLIGGMNTEAFF

J: TRBJ1-1
V: TRBV5-1
CDR3: CASSLSLNTEAFF

J: TRBJ2-7
V: TRBV5-4
CDR3: CASSSGTPTYEQYF

J: TRBJ2-6
V: TRBV5-3
CDR3: CARSLSRAGANVLTF

J: TRBJ2-7
V: TRBV10-3
CDR3: CAISESGQDYEQYF

J: TRBJ1-1
V: TRBV2
CDR3: CASSEEGTGGTTEAFF

J: TRBJ1-6
V: TRBV6-5
CDR3: CASSLRQNNSPLHF

J: TRBJ1-6
V: TRBV6-6
CDR3: CASSSTGYNSPLHF

J: TRBJ2-1
V: TRBV19
CDR3: CGTGSQGNEQFF

J: TRBJ1-2
V: TRBV27
CDR3: CASSRQGADYGYTF

J: TRBJ2-5
V: TRBV28
CDR3: CASSLQGRPAETQYF